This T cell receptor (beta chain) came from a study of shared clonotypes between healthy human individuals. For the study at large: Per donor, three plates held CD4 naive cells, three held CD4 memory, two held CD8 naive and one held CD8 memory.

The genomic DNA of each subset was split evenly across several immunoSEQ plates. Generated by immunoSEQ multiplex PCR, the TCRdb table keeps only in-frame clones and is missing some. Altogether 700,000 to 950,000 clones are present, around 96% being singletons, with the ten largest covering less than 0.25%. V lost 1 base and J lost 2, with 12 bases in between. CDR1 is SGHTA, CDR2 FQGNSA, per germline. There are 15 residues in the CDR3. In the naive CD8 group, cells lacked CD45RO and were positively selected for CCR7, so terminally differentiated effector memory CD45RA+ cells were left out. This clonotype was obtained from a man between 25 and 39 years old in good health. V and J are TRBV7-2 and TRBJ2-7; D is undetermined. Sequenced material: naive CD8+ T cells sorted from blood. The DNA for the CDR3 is TGTGCCAGCAGCTTAGATCTTTACGAAACCTACGAGCAGTACTTC. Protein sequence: CASSLDLYETYEQYF.